The 12 T cell receptor beta chains presented below share a single source sample, sequenced in a study of OX40 agonist ivuxolimab in advanced cancers. Using immunoSEQ multiplex PCR, the repertoire was profiled, and TCRdb retains in-frame clones only, with some absent. The table records some 10,000 clones, less than 85% of them present only once. The sample consisted of CD4+ or CD8+ T cells sorted from blood, taken in a trial of the OX40 agonist ivuxolimab. These receptors were obtained from an adult with an advanced solid tumor such as melanoma, head and neck, liver or kidney cancer.

This clone was observed a handful of times. This chain joins TRBV7-2 and TRBJ1-2; TRBD1 matches 9 bases. V lost 0 bases and J lost 7; bases outside the gene matches: 9. The CDR3 has 16 residues. Germline values: CDR1 SGHTA, CDR2 FQGNSA. Here the CDR3 DNA reads TGTGCCAGCAGCTTAGCGCTAAACAGGGGGCTTGGTGGCTACACCTTC. Residues: CASSLALNRGLGGYTF.

The V gene is TRBV4-2, the J gene TRBJ1-6, with D possibly TRBD1 on 5 matching bases. V was shortened by 5 bases and J by 7 bases, with 12 bases between the two germline ends. The germline V gene encodes CDR1 LGHNA and CDR2 YNFKEQ. This CDR3 has 14 amino acids. The CDR3, as DNA: TGTGCCAGCAGCTTGACAGTGTCGAATTCACCCCTCCACTTT. It specifies CASSLTVSNSPLHF.

The J gene is TRBJ2-1, the V gene TRBV4-3; TRBD2 might be the D (8 bases). Trimming cost V 3 bases and J 9 bases, with 27 bases left between them. The CDR3 is made up of 18 amino acids. Germline V lookup: CDR1 LGHNA, CDR2 YSLEER. CDR3 DNA: TGCGCCAGCAGCCACCCGGCCCTGGAGCGGGGGCCAGGGGGTGAGCAGTTCTTC. Translating gives CASSHPALERGPGGEQFF.

This clone was recorded a few times. The V call is TRBV4-2, the J call TRBJ1-2, with 9 bases that match TRBD1. The CDR3 is made up of 16 amino acids. Germline V gene lookup returns CDR1 LGHNA and CDR2 YNFKEQ. V shed 5 bases, J shed 3 bases, and the junction held 10 bases outside the gene matches. Here the CDR3 DNA reads TGTGCCAGCAGCGACGTTACCGGGACAGGGTACTATGGCTACACCTTC. Its protein is CASSDVTGTGYYGYTF.

The V and J genes are TRBV6-4 and TRBJ1-5; maybe TRBD1 (5 bases). The germline gives CDR1 MRHNA, CDR2 SNTAGT. The CDR3 totals 14 residues. Between the trimmed V and J ends, which lost 6 bases and 3 bases, there was a span of 12 bases. This chain's CDR3 is CASSEWGDNQPQHF. The CDR3 nucleotides are TGTGCCAGCAGCGAGTGGGGGGACAATCAGCCCCAGCATTTT.

This clone is categorized as hyperexpanded. The genes are TRBV7-9 and TRBJ1-2; TRBD1 might be the D (6 bases). In germline, CDR1 is SEHNR, CDR2 FQNEAQ (reference sequence). Trimming left V 7 bases short and J 3 bases short, with 9 bases between. The CDR3 loop spans 12 amino acids. CDR3 in amino acids: CASTAGDYGYTF. The DNA for the CDR3 is TGTGCCAGCACAGCAGGGGACTATGGCTACACCTTC.

The chain couples TRBV27 to TRBJ2-3; 9 nucleotides agree with TRBD1. The germline CDR1 and CDR2 sequences are MNHEY and SMNVEV (reference sequence). CDR3 length: 15 residues. Trimming cost V 8 bases and J 6 bases; bases outside gene matches: 12. The CDR3 loop reads CASGRDRDFSDTQYF. The CDR3 nucleotides read TGTGCCAGCGGCCGGGACAGGGATTTTTCGGATACGCAGTATTTT.

This chain links TRBV5-1 with TRBJ2-7, with TRBD1 as a possible D gene (6 bases). The ends were cut back, 10 bases at V and 4 bases at J, with 18 bases in the middle. The CDR3 spans 13 residues. The germline gives CDR1 SGHRS, CDR2 YFSETQ. Here the CDR3 DNA reads TGCGCCTCGAAAGCAACAGGGTTTTACGAGCAGTACTTC. It translates to CASKATGFYEQYF. Full variable domain (rest looked up from reference TRBV5-1 and TRBJ2-7): KAGVTQTPRYLIKTRGQQVTLSCSPISGHRSVSWYQQTPGQGLQFLFEYFSETQRNKGNFPGRFSGRQFSNSRSEMNVSTLELGDSALYLCASKATGFYEQYFGPGTRLTVT.

This chain joins TRBV4-2 and TRBJ1-1, with TRBD1 matching 7 bases. With 1 base clipped from V and 5 bases from J, the junction kept 7 bases outside the gene matches. Germline lookup yields CDR1 LGHNA and CDR2 YNFKEQ. The CDR3 has 15 amino acids. The CDR3 coding sequence is TGTGCCAGCAGCCAAGGTGGCAGGGGGGGGACTGAAGCTTTCTTT. Translation: CASSQGGRGGTEAFF.

The chain combines TRBV6-4 with TRBJ2-2; 10 nucleotides line up with TRBD2. This CDR3 is 14 amino acids long. J gave up 4 bases and V 6 bases, and 2 bases lay outside the gene matches. The germline V gene has CDR1 MRHNA and CDR2 SNTAGT. CDR3 in amino acids: CASRERGGTGELFF. The CDR3 nucleotides read TGTGCCAGCAGAGAGCGGGGGGGCACCGGGGAGCTGTTTTTT.

The rearrangement joins TRBV27 to TRBJ1-6; D unclear. CDR3 length: 14 amino acids. Deletions cut 0 bases from V and 7 bases from J, with 7 bases between. Per the germline V gene, CDR1 is MNHEY and CDR2 is SMNVEV (reference sequence). This chain's CDR3 is CASSLSLGNSPLHF. The CDR3 nucleotides are TGTGCCAGCAGTTTATCCCTTGGGAATTCACCCCTCCACTTT.

This chain connects TRBV13 to TRBJ2-5, with TRBD1 identical over 11 bases. The J call could be wrong; TRBJ2-7 is a better fit for the DNA end. Germline V gene sequence: CDR1 PRHDT, CDR2 FYEKMQ (reference sequence). The CDR3 consists of 14 residues. In DNA form, the CDR3 reads TGTGCCAGCGGAACGGGGACAGGGGGCTACGAGCAGTACTTC. Encoded protein: CASGTGTGGYEQYF.